The source of this TCR beta chain is a study of T cells in localized non-small cell lung cancer (dated by TCRdb to the early 2020s). Regarding the research as a whole: T cell repertoires of more than 200 early-stage NSCLC patients were analyzed, with tumors being compared against uninvolved tumor-adjacent lungs. The mean age of the NSCLC patients was roughly 70 years, with about 130 men and around 99 women. The cohort comprised roughly 220 treatment-naïve NSCLC patients with resected, localized lung tumors. Overall study outcomes, separate from this receptor: Longer overall survival was associated with higher T cell density in blood, whereas shorter survival was associated with higher clonality in adjacent lung. Because multi-region sequencing of the tumors was not done, intratumor heterogeneity could not be ruled out. Uninvolved tumor-adjacent lung showed the highest T cell clonality, higher than tumor, which suggests more focused antigenic responses in the adjacent lung. A median of 57 of the top 100 tumor clones turned up in the paired uninvolved adjacent lung, and some 27 of those clones also ranked among the top 100 of that same adjacent lung. Because the study design was exploratory, TCR variables were selected using unadjusted p-values without false-discovery rate correction.

Cut back by 3 bases and 3 bases, the V and J ends lie 19 bases apart. The CDR3 contains 17 residues, cysteine and phenylalanine counted. Only the CDR3 part of the read is kept: 51 bases, read in frame from the first base. CDR1 and CDR2 were assigned from the germline V gene as SGHNT and YENEEA. Uninvolved adjacent lung was sampled at least 2 cm away from the tumor margin, and two independent pathologists confirmed that the tissue had no atypia. At diagnosis, peripheral blood, uninvolved tumor-adjacent lung and tumor were collected and stored as a combination of fresh-frozen and FFPE material. Points on this clone: This clone's antigen is unknown. No per-base quality is available; no much larger clone lies one base away.

The immunoSEQ Assay was used to sequence TCR beta CDR3 regions from DNA. The authors' analysis ran thus. T cell density was computed as TCR beta template counts normalized to usable DNA estimated by amplifying housekeeping genes. Using the preseqR package, richness was estimated by extrapolating to 120,000 templates for tissue samples and 400,000 templates for PBMC samples. Clonality was defined as one minus Pielou's evenness. Differential abundance testing on productive amino-acid clonotypes, with a minimum total count of 5 and an alpha of 0.1, was used to identify tissue-enriched TCRs. Repertoire overlap between compartments was quantified with the Jaccard Index and Morisita Overlap Index. TCR beta CDR3s were clustered by GLIPH together with public tetramer-defined viral CDR3s, and at least three viral sequences plus V-gene enrichment were required for viral motifs. TCRdb's version of the immuneACCESS table is confined to in-frame rearrangements and falls short of the full clone set. An unresolved V gene accounts for under half of the shortfall where checked; the remainder is of unknown origin. Clone size and the V and J calls come from that table; the DNA yielded D and trimming. This sample comprises about 950 clones, less than 25% of them detected only once. Together, the top ten hold around 24% of the sample.

The sequencing used normal lung tissue next to the tumor, collected before any cancer treatment. This clonotype originated in a man aged 35 to 69 with stage III lung adenocarcinoma. The V and J segments used are TRBV11-3 and TRBJ2-3; TRBD1 is possibly the D segment (5 matching bases). The CDR3 region: CASSFTTVTTPTDTQYF. The DNA sequence follows: TGTGCCAGCAGCTTCACGACAGTCACAACCCCGACAGATACGCAGTATTTT. Outside the CDR3, residues come from the reference TRBV11-3 and TRBJ2-3 proteins, so the full variable domain is: EAGVVQSPRYKIIEKKQPVAFWCNPISGHNTLYWYLQNLGQGPELLIRYENEEAVDDSQLPKDRFSAERLKGVDSTLKIQPAELGDSAVYLCASSFTTVTTPTDTQYFGPGTRLTVL.